These 15 T cell receptor beta chains were all obtained from the same sample, sequenced in a study of CD8+CD57+ T cells in acquired aplastic anemia. Patients picked for sequencing had shown CD8+CD57+ cell expansion detected by flow cytometry. The TCR beta profiling, which covered VDJ combination and CDR3 sequence, was carried out using genomic DNA as the template. Each CDR3 protein gets one entry after TCRdb re-called the reads with MiXCR. The table shows about 95,000 distinct CDR3 sequences, with less than 75% occurring only once. Sequenced sample: sorted CD4+, CD8+, or CD8+CD57+ T cells (not recorded which) from PBMCs. The receptors stem from a human donor with aplastic anemia.

As concerns this clonotype: Germline is not matched at one junction end, which may reflect a read error. CDR3 amino acids: CASSQREGSYNEQFF. The CDR3 bases are TGTGCCAGCAGCCAGAGGGAGGGCTCCTACAACGAGCAGTTCTTC. The rearrangement links TRBV7-8 to TRBJ2-1; 7 bases align to TRBD2. Germline lookup yields CDR1 SGHVS and CDR2 FQNEAQ. CDR3 length: 15 residues. Based on the CDR3 plus reference TRBV7-8 and TRBJ2-1, the full variable domain is GAGVSQSPRYKVAKRGQDVALRCDPISGHVSLFWYQQALGQGPEFLTYFQNEAQLDKSGLPSDRFFAERPEGSVSTLKIQRTQQEDSAVYLCASSQREGSYNEQFFGPGTRLTVL.

CDR3 nucleotide sequence: TGTGCCAGCAGCTTACGCAGGAAGACCCAGTACTTC. Residues: CASSLRRKTQYF. J is TRBJ2-5 and V is TRBV7-2, with unresolved D. This CDR3 region has 12 residues. Germline CDR1 is SGHTA and CDR2 is FQGNSA. V was clipped by 2 bases and J by 6 bases, with 7 bases between them.

The chain joins TRBV5-1 to TRBJ2-7; TRBD2 matches 8 bases. The length of the CDR3 is 15 residues. Per the germline V gene, CDR1 is SGHRS and CDR2 is YFSETQ. V was pared by 0 bases and J by 4 bases, with 6 bases of the junction left unmatched. The CDR3, as DNA: TGCGCCAGCAGCTTGGTCGGCGGGGGGCTATACGAGCAGTACTTC. This translates into CASSLVGGGLYEQYF.

This sequence joins TRBV28 and TRBJ2-7; possibly TRBD1 for D (6 bases). V lost 2 bases and J 12 bases, leaving 20 bases between the germline ends. The length of the CDR3 is 14 residues. Germline-derived CDR1 and CDR2 are MDHEN and SYDVKM. This CDR3 is CASSLLGPMGHMYF. CDR3 in DNA: TGTGCCAGCAGTTTACTTGGGCCGATGGGACATATGTACTTC. Together with reference TRBV28 and TRBJ2-7, the CDR3 gives the full variable domain: DVKVTQSSRYLVKRTGEKVFLECVQDMDHENMFWYRQDPGLGLRLIYFSYDVKMKEKGDIPEGYSVSREKKERFSLILESASTNQTSMYLCASSLLGPMGHMYFGPGTRLTVT.

Remarks on this clonotype: Sequence at one end of the junction differs from germline and may be a read error. The CDR3 sequence: CASSLKGPGYLF. The CDR3 DNA follows: TGTGCCAGCAGCTTGAAAGGCCCGGGGTATCTCTTC. The chain employs TRBV5-6 and TRBJ2-1, with TRBD2 as a possible D gene (5 bases). Germline CDR1 reads SGHDT; CDR2 reads YYEEEE. CDR3 size: 12 residues.

V usage is TRBV24-1 and J usage is TRBJ2-3; weak D call: TRBD1 (5 bases). CDR1 is KGHDR, CDR2 SFDVKD, per germline. There are 12 residues in the CDR3. The V and J ends lost 4 bases and 6 bases respectively, with 7 bases between them. The CDR3 DNA follows: TGTGCCACCAGTGAAGCAGGGGATACGCAGTATTTT. It codes for CATSEAGDTQYF.

The chain carries TRBV25-1 and TRBJ1-6; D is possibly TRBD1 (5 bases). There are 13 residues in the CDR3. Germline V gives CDR1 MGHDK, CDR2 SYGVNS. V lost 3 bases to trimming and J lost 7 bases, with 7 bases between them. The CDR3 spells CASSDGANSPLHF. DNA for the CDR3: TGTGCCAGCAGTGACGGGGCCAATTCACCCCTCCACTTT.

The rearrangement joins TRBV7-2 to TRBJ2-7; D might be TRBD2 (7 bases). This CDR3 spans 15 amino acids. The V gene's germline CDR1 is SGHTA and CDR2 FQGNSA. V gave up 0 bases and J gave up 4 bases, with 13 bases separating them. DNA for the CDR3: TGTGCCAGCAGCTTAGCGAAGGGGGGGACGTACGAGCAGTACTTC. It is translated as CASSLAKGGTYEQYF.

This sequence joins TRBV20-1 and TRBJ2-7; the D is unclear. This CDR3 is 14 amino acids long. The V gene's germline CDR1 is DFQATT and CDR2 SNEGSKA (reference sequence). The germline V and J ends were trimmed by 5 bases and 3 bases, with 17 bases remaining between them. CDR3 DNA sequence: TGCAGTGCTCACCCTTTTAGGGAAGTCTACGAGCAGTACTTC. Translating gives CSAHPFREVYEQYF.

Many counts were recorded for this clonotype. This chain's CDR3 is CASSLRQGDEKLFF. CDR3 nucleotide sequence: TGCGCCAGCAGCTTGCGGCAGGGCGATGAAAAACTGTTTTTT. V gene TRBV5-1 combines with J gene TRBJ1-4; a possible D gene is TRBD1 (5 bases). With 1 base removed from V and 6 bases from J, the gap between germline ends came to 10 bases. Germline V gene data show CDR1 as SGHRS and CDR2 as YFSETQ. This CDR3 is 14 amino acids long.

The chain carries TRBV20-1 and TRBJ2-1, with D tentatively TRBD1 or TRBD2 (5 bases each). Trimming stripped 4 bases from V and 4 bases from J, with 17 bases between. The CDR3 covers 15 residues. Germline CDR1 reads DFQATT; CDR2 reads SNEGSKA (reference sequence). DNA for the CDR3: TGCAGTGCTAAGACCATACCGGGACCTTACAATGAGCAGTTCTTC. It yields the protein CSAKTIPGPYNEQFF.

A few counts support this clonotype. V gene TRBV24-1 combines with J gene TRBJ1-5; TRBD1 is a possible D gene (5 bases). The CDR3 has 12 residues. The V end was cut by 7 bases, the J end by 5 bases, with 8 bases between. Germline CDR1 is KGHDR and CDR2 is SFDVKD. The CDR3 DNA is TGTGCCACCAGGCAAGGGGATCAGCCCCAGCATTTT. It codes for CATRQGDQPQHF.

This clonotype was found a few times. The J gene is TRBJ2-3, the V gene TRBV10-3, with D possibly TRBD2 on 6 matching bases. The V gene lost 10 bases and the J gene lost 0 bases, with 14 bases spanning the gap. This CDR3 spans 14 amino acids. CDR1 is ENHRY and CDR2 is SYGVKD in the germline V gene. CDR3 in DNA: TGTGCCACCAGAAGGAGGGCCAGCACAGATACGCAGTATTTT. This gives the protein CATRRRASTDTQYF.

The V call is TRBV5-1, the J call TRBJ2-7; no clear D. In germline, CDR1 is SGHRS, CDR2 YFSETQ. V was pared by 2 bases and J by 7 bases, with 16 bases between. This CDR3 has 14 amino acids. CDR3 in amino acids: CASSLASLRLEQYF. The CDR3 DNA is TGCGCCAGCAGCTTAGCGAGCCTACGTCTAGAGCAGTACTTC.

This clonotype has only one observation. The V gene is TRBV20-1, the J gene TRBJ2-7; 7 bases fit TRBD1. CDR3 length: 14 amino acids. The germline gives CDR1 DFQATT, CDR2 SNEGSKA (reference sequence). The trim removed 4 bases at V and 5 bases at J, leaving 11 bases unmatched. This chain's CDR3 is CSATRQGIVDEQYF. The DNA of the CDR3 is TGCAGTGCTACCCGACAGGGTATCGTGGACGAGCAGTACTTC.